These 27 T cell receptor beta chains came from one sample sequenced in a study of blood T cell repertoires in COVID-19. The data were produced by immunoSEQ multiplex PCR, yet TCRdb's version contains in-frame clones alone and is incomplete. The table includes hundreds of thousands of clones, around 87% detected once. Material: PBMCs or T cells enriched from blood (not recorded which). The receptors here all came from a woman in her late teens or twenties who had recovered from COVID-19.

This clone appeared a single time. This chain links TRBV2 with TRBJ1-4, with TRBD1 matching 10 bases. This CDR3 contains 15 residues. Germline trimming cut 5 bases from V and 8 bases from J; bases unmatched to any gene: 8. CDR1 SNHLY and CDR2 FYNNEI come from the germline V gene. CDR3 sequence (DNA): TGTGCCAGCAGTTTACCGACAGGGGGCCAAGAAAAACTGTTTTTT. Its protein is CASSLPTGGQEKLFF. The entire variable domain, with the rest obtained from reference TRBV2 and TRBJ1-4, is as follows: EPEVTQTPSHQVTQMGQEVILRCVPISNHLYFYWYRQILGQKVEFLVSFYNNEISEKSEIFDDQFSVERPDGSNFTLKIRSTKLEDSAMYFCASSLPTGGQEKLFFGSGTQLSVL.

This rearrangement joins TRBV7-9 to TRBJ2-7; D ambiguous. There are 13 residues in the CDR3. Trimming cost V 7 bases and J 0 bases, with 10 bases left between them. Germline CDR1 and CDR2: SEHNR and FQNEAQ (reference sequence). DNA of the CDR3: TGTGCCAGCACCCCCGCTAGCTCCTACGAGCAGTACTTC. This translates into CASTPASSYEQYF.

The sample holds one count of this clone. The sample holds other DNA sequences that translate to the same CDR3. V gene TRBV2 combines with J gene TRBJ1-2, with TRBD1 matching over 9 bases. Trimming took 4 bases from V and 4 from J; bases not matched to a gene: 1. This CDR3 region has 13 residues. The V gene's germline CDR1 is SNHLY and CDR2 FYNNEI. The CDR3 region is CASSAGQGYGYTF. In nucleotides, the CDR3 is TGTGCCAGCAGTGCGGGACAGGGCTATGGCTACACCTTC.

The chain carries TRBV7-6 and TRBJ2-5, with D tentatively TRBD2 (6 bases). This CDR3 comprises 15 residues. Between the trimmed V and J ends, which lost 5 bases and 0 bases, there was a span of 13 bases. Germline loops: CDR1 SGHVS, CDR2 FNYEAQ. DNA for the CDR3: TGTGCCAGCAGCCGGAGGGGAACGAACCAAGAGACCCAGTACTTC. Its translation is CASSRRGTNQETQYF.

This chain connects TRBV30 to TRBJ1-2; D is undetermined. This CDR3 has 10 amino acids. Trimming removed 3 bases at V and 6 bases at J, with 5 bases between. Germline V gene sequence: CDR1 GTSNPN, CDR2 SVGIG (reference sequence). The CDR3 DNA follows: TGTGCCTGGAGAGACAATGGCTACACCTTC. Its translation is CAWRDNGYTF. Full variable domain (outside the CDR3, taken from reference TRBV30 and TRBJ1-2): SQTIHQWPATLVQPVGSPLSLECTVEGTSNPNLYWYRQAAGRGLQLLFYSVGIGQISSEVPQNLSASRPQDRQFILSSKKLLLSDSGFYLCAWRDNGYTFGSGTRLTVV.

The rearrangement uses TRBV27 and TRBJ2-2, with D maybe TRBD1 (7 bases). V was pared by 8 bases and J by 3 bases, with 16 bases between. This CDR3 is 15 amino acids long. CDR1 is MNHEY, CDR2 SMNVEV, per germline (reference sequence). Here the CDR3 DNA reads TGTGCCAGCGGAGGGGGCGCGGAGTACACCGGGGAGCTGTTTTTT. Residues: CASGGGAEYTGELFF.

V gene TRBV28 combines with J gene TRBJ2-1, with 10 bases aligning to TRBD2. With V trimmed by 2 bases and J by 4 bases, 11 bases remained unmatched. Germline CDR1 reads MDHEN; CDR2 reads SYDVKM. The CDR3 totals 18 residues. The CDR3 nucleotides are TGTGCCAGCAGTTTACCAAAACAAGGACTAGCGGTATACAATGAGCAGTTCTTC. It is translated as CASSLPKQGLAVYNEQFF.

The chain combines TRBV10-3 with TRBJ1-2; D is unclear. Germline CDR1 reads ENHRY; CDR2 reads SYGVKD. The V end lost 10 bases, the J end lost 0 bases, and 21 bases lay between the germline ends. The CDR3 covers 16 residues. CDR3 sequence (DNA): TGTGCCACCACGACCCGGGTTGGGAGAACTAACTATGGCTACACCTTC. It encodes CATTTRVGRTNYGYTF.

The chain recombines TRBV10-3 with TRBJ2-7; 8 positions match TRBD1. The CDR3 contains 20 residues. The germline gives CDR1 ENHRY, CDR2 SYGVKD. After removal of 1 base from V and 3 bases from J, the junction contained 20 bases not matched to a gene. CDR3: CAISEFQGGQVFICFYEQYF. Here the CDR3 DNA reads TGTGCCATCAGTGAGTTTCAGGGGGGACAGGTCTTCATTTGTTTCTACGAGCAGTACTTC.

This chain joins TRBV4-2 and TRBJ2-5; 7 bases fit TRBD2. The germline gives CDR1 LGHNA, CDR2 YNFKEQ. V trimming: 0 bases; J trimming: 1 base; junction bases outside the gene matches: 8. The CDR3 runs 17 residues. This chain's CDR3 is CASSQDILARVQETQYF. The CDR3 nucleotides are TGTGCCAGCAGCCAAGATATACTAGCGCGGGTCCAAGAGACCCAGTACTTC.

This clone appeared a single time. The rearrangement uses TRBV27 and TRBJ2-1; 13 bases are a match to TRBD2. V trimming: 4 bases; J trimming: 4 bases; junction bases outside the gene matches: 7. The CDR3 has 17 amino acids. CDR1 MNHEY and CDR2 SMNVEV come from the germline V gene (reference sequence). The DNA of the CDR3 is TGTGCCAGCAGTTCGCGGACTAGCGGGGGACCTTACAATGAGCAGTTCTTC. Amino acids: CASSSRTSGGPYNEQFF.

The chain joins TRBV6-5 to TRBJ1-2, with D unresolved. V was trimmed by 6 bases and J by 8 bases, leaving 10 bases between them. The CDR3 totals 11 residues. Germline V gives CDR1 MNHEY, CDR2 SVGAGI. This CDR3 reads CASRTYLGYTF. In DNA form, the CDR3 reads TGTGCCAGCAGAACCTACCTAGGCTACACCTTC.

The chain has TRBV5-1 and TRBJ1-2, with 9 bases identical to TRBD1. This CDR3 is built from 15 residues. From germline, CDR1 is SGHRS and CDR2 YFSETQ. The J segment lost 4 bases and the V segment lost 5 bases, leaving 9 bases of the junction unmatched. CDR3: CASSSSTGGAYGYTF. CDR3 DNA: TGCGCCAGCAGTTCAAGCACAGGGGGCGCCTATGGCTACACCTTC.

V is TRBV12-2 and J is TRBJ1-6; the table calls TRBD1, which could not be checked here. TRBV12-2 is given as a pseudogene. CDR3 length: 16 amino acids. The CDR3 coding sequence is TGTGCAAGTCGCTCCTGGGGGACAGGGGTAAATTCACCCCTCCACTTT. Its protein product is CASRSWGTGVNSPLHF.

The chain links TRBV28 to TRBJ1-3; D perhaps matches TRBD1 (5 bases). Trimming left V 6 bases short and J 2 bases short, with 11 bases between. From germline, CDR1 is MDHEN and CDR2 SYDVKM. The CDR3 covers 14 residues. CDR3 loop: CASSTRGAGNTIYF. The CDR3 DNA reads as TGTGCCAGCAGCACGCGGGGGGCTGGAAACACCATATATTTT.

This rearrangement joins TRBV6-5 to TRBJ2-1; TRBD1 is a possible D gene (6 bases). Trimming shortened V by 6 bases and J by 9 bases, and 12 bases separated the two germline ends. CDR3 length: 12 residues. Germline CDR1 reads MNHEY; CDR2 reads SVGAGI. CDR3 region: CASSSQGIEQFF. The CDR3, as DNA: TGTGCCAGCAGCTCACAGGGCATTGAGCAGTTCTTC.

The chain uses TRBV11-2 and TRBJ1-2, with D perhaps matching TRBD1 (6 bases). Germline CDR1 and CDR2: SGHAT and FQNNGV. The CDR3 has 13 amino acids. Deletions cut 3 bases from V and 8 bases from J, with 13 bases between. CDR3 nucleotide sequence: TGTGCCAGCAGCTTCAGGGGCAGCGACGGCTACACCTTC. This sequence encodes CASSFRGSDGYTF. The complete variable domain, with remaining parts taken from reference TRBV11-2 and TRBJ1-2, reads EAGVAQSPRYKIIEKRQSVAFWCNPISGHATLYWYQQILGQGPKLLIQFQNNGVVDDSQLPKDRFSAERLKGVDSTLKIQPAKLEDSAVYLCASSFRGSDGYTFGSGTRLTVV.

The chain has TRBV19 and TRBJ2-3; 11 bases line up with TRBD2. This CDR3 spans 16 amino acids. J was trimmed by 0 bases and V by 5 bases; bases with no gene match: 4. The germline V gene encodes CDR1 LNHDA and CDR2 SQIVND (reference sequence). CDR3 sequence (DNA): TGTGCCAGTAGTCTACTAGCGGGGGCTAGCACAGATACGCAGTATTTT. Amino acids: CASSLLAGASTDTQYF.

J is TRBJ1-1 and V is TRBV6-5; the match to TRBD1 covers 9 bases. This CDR3 comprises 14 residues. Germline CDR1 is MNHEY and CDR2 is SVGAGI. J was trimmed by 6 bases and V by 6 bases; bases with no gene match: 8. CDR3 nucleotide sequence: TGTGCCAGCAGGAGGGACAGGGACCTACCTGAAGCTTTCTTT. It is translated as CASRRDRDLPEAFF.

J is TRBJ1-3 and V is TRBV19; D is undetermined. Germline V gene sequence: CDR1 LNHDA, CDR2 SQIVND (reference sequence). Deletions cut 3 bases from V and 0 bases from J, with 12 bases between. The length of the CDR3 is 16 residues. The CDR3 sequence is CASSIVALSSGNTIYF. Written as DNA, the CDR3 is TGTGCCAGTAGTATCGTCGCCCTCAGCTCTGGAAACACCATATATTTT.

V and J are TRBV11-2 and TRBJ1-1; D possibly corresponds to TRBD1 (5 bases). The CDR3 sequence is 13 residues long. V shed 8 bases and J shed 2 bases, with 12 bases lying between them. Germline V lookup: CDR1 SGHAT, CDR2 FQNNGV. This CDR3 reads CASSPQGNTEAFF. CDR3 nucleotides: TGTGCCAGCTCCCCCCAGGGAAACACTGAAGCTTTCTTT.

The genes are TRBV6-4 and TRBJ1-5; 9 bases align to TRBD1. V lost 7 bases, J lost 7 bases, and 8 bases stayed unmatched. The CDR3 contains 14 residues. Germline V gene sequence: CDR1 MRHNA, CDR2 SNTAGT. CDR3 protein: CASIIRQGGQPQHF. The CDR3 coding sequence is TGTGCCAGCATTATCAGACAGGGGGGCCAGCCCCAGCATTTT.

V gene TRBV5-1 combines with J gene TRBJ2-7; possibly TRBD1 for D (6 bases). Germline V gene sequence: CDR1 SGHRS, CDR2 YFSETQ. There are 15 residues in the CDR3. The V and J ends lost 0 bases and 3 bases respectively, with 13 bases between them. In nucleotides, the CDR3 is TGCGCCAGCAGCTTGGAGAACACAGGGAGCTACGAGCAGTACTTC. Amino acid sequence: CASSLENTGSYEQYF.

The V and J genes are TRBV7-2 and TRBJ1-2, with a possible D match to TRBD1 (5 bases). The CDR3 is made up of 15 amino acids. V shed 1 base and J shed 7 bases, with 16 bases lying between them. Germline assignment: CDR1 SGHTA and CDR2 FQGNSA. CDR3 bases: TGTGCCAGCAGCTTAGGGCGTTTGGGAGGGGTTGGCTACACCTTC. Residues: CASSLGRLGGVGYTF.

The chain employs TRBV10-3 and TRBJ2-2; D gene ambiguous. V gave up 3 bases and J gave up 1 base, with 3 bases separating them. The CDR3 runs 13 residues. Looked up from germline, CDR1 is ENHRY and CDR2 is SYGVKD. CDR3 DNA: TGTGCCATCAGTGAACAGAACACCGGGGAGCTGTTTTTT. Its protein product is CAISEQNTGELFF.

The chain joins TRBV5-5 to TRBJ1-5; TRBD1 might be the D (5 bases). From germline, CDR1 is SGHKS and CDR2 YYEKEE (reference sequence). CDR3 length: 14 residues. V lost 3 bases and J lost 3, with 10 bases in between. In DNA, the CDR3 is TGTGCCAGCAGCTCGGGACTGCTCAATCAGCCCCAGCATTTT. The encoded protein is CASSSGLLNQPQHF.

The chain recombines TRBV6-5 with TRBJ2-7; unclear D gene. The CDR3 contains 12 residues. V dropped 6 bases and J dropped 5 bases, with 11 bases sitting between them. Germline V CDR1 and CDR2: MNHEY, SVGAGI. The DNA of the CDR3 is TGTGCCAGCAGGCGGCTAGACCACGAGCAGTACTTC. This sequence encodes CASRRLDHEQYF.